Listed here are 21 T cell receptor beta chains from one sample, sequenced in a study of lymphopenia after photon versus proton radiotherapy. Some clones are missing from TCRdb's copy, which holds only in-frame ones; the method was immunoSEQ multiplex PCR. The repertoire includes 150,000 to 200,000 clones, more than 85% of them detected once, and around 4.6% sits in the top ten. The specimen comprised peripheral blood, sampled from a patient treated with photon-based radiotherapy. Receptors originate from a man in his fifties or sixties with gastric cancer.

CDR3 in amino acids: CASSPPRVANTGELFF. As DNA, the CDR3 is TGTGCCAGCTCACCACCGAGGGTTGCGAACACCGGGGAGCTGTTTTTT. The gene calls are TRBV18 and TRBJ2-2; maybe TRBD2 (5 bases). The CDR3 runs to 16 residues. CDR1 KGHSH and CDR2 LQKENI come from the germline V gene. V lost 0 bases, J lost 0 bases, and 8 bases lay in between.

The chain couples TRBV28 to TRBJ2-1; 10 positions match TRBD1. V lost 6 bases, J lost 4 bases, and 9 bases stayed unmatched. The germline V gene has CDR1 MDHEN and CDR2 SYDVKM. The CDR3 runs to 16 residues. The CDR3 sequence is CASSLPPGQGYNEQFF. CDR3 in DNA: TGTGCCAGCAGCCTCCCACCGGGACAGGGGTACAATGAGCAGTTCTTC.

V gene TRBV11-2 combines with J gene TRBJ2-2, with D possibly matching TRBD1 (7 bases). V lost 5 bases to trimming and J lost 5 bases, with 15 bases between them. The CDR3 consists of 15 residues. The germline gives CDR1 SGHAT, CDR2 FQNNGV. In DNA form, the CDR3 reads TGTGCCAGCAGCCCACCGACAGGGAGGACCGGGGAGCTGTTTTTT. Translated: CASSPPTGRTGELFF.

The gene calls are TRBV2 and TRBJ2-7; 8 positions match TRBD2. The CDR3 has 16 residues. Germline V gene sequence: CDR1 SNHLY, CDR2 FYNNEI. The CDR3 nucleotides are TGTGCTGCGCGGGGGGCCGACGGGAGGCCCTCCTACGAGCAGTACTTC. Translating it yields CAARGADGRPSYEQYF.

The genes are TRBV6-6 and TRBJ2-5; no reliable D call. The CDR3 is 15 amino acids. The germline V gene encodes CDR1 MNHNY and CDR2 SVGAGI (reference sequence). Trimming took off 0 bases at V and 5 bases at J, with 13 bases between the two ends. The CDR3: CASSYSRSPRETQYF. The CDR3, as DNA: TGTGCCAGCAGTTACTCGAGAAGCCCCCGGGAGACCCAGTACTTC.

The chain uses TRBV30 and TRBJ1-1; D unresolved. V was cut by 0 bases and J by 10 bases, with 9 bases left in between. The CDR3 is made up of 11 amino acids. Germline CDR1 is GTSNPN and CDR2 is SVGIG (reference sequence). The CDR3 loop is CAWSVQDVAFF. CDR3 sequence (DNA): TGTGCCTGGAGTGTACAAGACGTAGCTTTCTTT.

This clone was found once. The J gene is TRBJ1-1, the V gene TRBV20-1, with D unresolved. The CDR3 runs 11 residues. Germline V gene data show CDR1 as DFQATT and CDR2 as SNEGSKA (reference sequence). V lost 6 bases and J lost 11, with 16 bases in between. The CDR3 reads CSAIREHQAFF. In DNA, the CDR3 is TGCAGTGCGATCCGGGAGCATCAGGCTTTCTTT.

The rearrangement joins TRBV18 to TRBJ2-2; D is possibly TRBD2 (5 bases). The CDR3 totals 16 residues. With 3 bases removed from V and 3 bases from J, the gap between germline ends came to 14 bases. The germline V gene encodes CDR1 KGHSH and CDR2 LQKENI. This CDR3 reads CASSPRPVGDTGELFF. Here the CDR3 DNA reads TGTGCCAGCTCACCCCGTCCAGTCGGGGACACCGGGGAGCTGTTTTTT.

This chain uses TRBV5-4 with TRBJ2-1; D remains unclear. The CDR3 loop spans 13 amino acids. Germline V gene lookup returns CDR1 SGHNT and CDR2 YYREEE (reference sequence). Trimming stripped 0 bases from V and 7 bases from J, with 8 bases between. Written as DNA, the CDR3 is TGTGCCAGCAGCTTGGCCGAGCGAAATGAGCAGTTCTTC. It specifies CASSLAERNEQFF.

The chain uses TRBV2 and TRBJ2-7, with D unresolved. CDR3 length: 14 amino acids. Germline loops: CDR1 SNHLY, CDR2 FYNNEI. The V gene lost 8 bases and the J gene lost 3 bases, with 17 bases spanning the gap. This chain's CDR3 is CASVRDTPYYEQYF. CDR3 coding DNA: TGTGCCAGCGTACGCGACACCCCTTACTACGAGCAGTACTTC. The full variable domain, in which reference TRBV2 and TRBJ2-7 provide the parts outside the CDR3, is EPEVTQTPSHQVTQMGQEVILRCVPISNHLYFYWYRQILGQKVEFLVSFYNNEISEKSEIFDDQFSVERPDGSNFTLKIRSTKLEDSAMYFCASVRDTPYYEQYFGPGTRLTVT.

The rearrangement uses TRBV14 and TRBJ2-7; TRBD2 matches 14 bases. The germline V gene has CDR1 SGHDN and CDR2 FVKESK. This CDR3 spans 16 amino acids. Germline trimming cut 4 bases from V and 4 bases from J; bases unmatched to any gene: 6. The CDR3 DNA is TGTGCCAGCAGCCGCGGACTAGCGGGAGGAGGGTACGAGCAGTACTTC. It translates to CASSRGLAGGGYEQYF.

This sequence joins TRBV19 and TRBJ1-2; tentative D call: TRBD1 (5 bases). Germline CDR1 is LNHDA and CDR2 is SQIVND (reference sequence). The CDR3 consists of 15 residues. Trimming took 5 bases from V and 0 from J, leaving 13 bases between them. CDR3 region: CASSDGGAANYGYTF. DNA for the CDR3: TGTGCCAGTAGTGACGGAGGGGCGGCTAACTATGGCTACACCTTC.

The chain joins TRBV11-2 to TRBJ2-7, with a weak D call TRBD2 (6 bases). Trimming pared 4 bases from V and 0 bases from J, leaving 13 bases between. There are 15 residues in the CDR3. CDR1 SGHAT and CDR2 FQNNGV come from the germline V gene. CDR3: CASSSPWEVSYEQYF. CDR3 sequence (DNA): TGTGCCAGCAGCTCCCCCTGGGAGGTCTCCTACGAGCAGTACTTC.

The gene calls are TRBV2 and TRBJ2-1, with 9 bases aligning to TRBD2. J was trimmed by 3 bases and V by 10 bases; bases with no gene match: 10. CDR1 and CDR2 from the germline V gene are SNHLY and FYNNEI. This CDR3 region has 15 residues. The CDR3 DNA reads TGTGCCACTACGGAGACTAGCGGTAACTACAATGAGCAGTTCTTC. Its protein product is CATTETSGNYNEQFF.

V gene TRBV5-4 combines with J gene TRBJ2-4; TRBD2 matches at 7 bases. Germline CDR1 and CDR2: SGHNT and YYREEE (reference sequence). The V gene end was trimmed by 0 bases and the J gene end by 9 bases; junction bases not matched to a gene: 6. This CDR3 has 14 residues. CDR3 amino acids: CASSLGVREGIQYF. The CDR3 DNA sequence: TGTGCCAGCAGCTTGGGGGTCAGGGAGGGCATTCAGTACTTC.

The J gene is TRBJ2-5, the V gene TRBV11-3; D might be TRBD2 (5 bases). Germline V gene lookup returns CDR1 SGHNT and CDR2 YENEEA. This CDR3 contains 16 residues. V shed 4 bases and J shed 1 base, with 16 bases lying between them. The CDR3 region is CASSSGAANSQETQYF. The CDR3 DNA sequence: TGTGCCAGCAGCTCTGGAGCGGCTAATTCCCAAGAGACCCAGTACTTC.

The chain carries TRBV18 and TRBJ1-4; D uncertain. This CDR3 region has 13 residues. The V gene lost 5 bases and the J gene lost 10 bases, with 14 bases spanning the gap. Germline lookup yields CDR1 KGHSH and CDR2 LQKENI. Here the CDR3 reads CASSAIDPGKLFF. The CDR3 nucleotides read TGTGCCAGCTCAGCCATAGACCCGGGAAAACTGTTTTTT.

The rearrangement joins TRBV7-9 to TRBJ1-5; the match to TRBD1 covers 9 bases. This CDR3 has 14 amino acids. Germline V gene sequence: CDR1 SEHNR, CDR2 FQNEAQ (reference sequence). V trimming: 5 bases; J trimming: 5 bases; junction bases outside the gene matches: 4. The CDR3 here is CASSPGQGDQPQHF. The CDR3 region has the DNA TGTGCCAGCAGCCCGGGACAGGGCGATCAGCCCCAGCATTTT.

The chain uses TRBV25-1 and TRBJ2-7, with 16 bases matching TRBD2. Germline values: CDR1 MGHDK, CDR2 SYGVNS. With 7 bases clipped from V and 4 bases from J, the junction kept 10 bases outside the gene matches. The length of the CDR3 is 17 residues. The CDR3 here is CASTPRGLAGGPYEQYF. CDR3 DNA: TGTGCCAGCACACCCCGGGGACTAGCGGGAGGGCCGTACGAGCAGTACTTC.

The rearrangement joins TRBV28 to TRBJ1-5; 11 positions agree with TRBD1. Trimming removed 6 bases from V and 4 bases from J; junction bases left unmatched: 17. Germline CDR1 and CDR2: MDHEN and SYDVKM. The CDR3 has 19 residues. The CDR3 DNA follows: TGTGCCAGCAGCACAGCAACCGGGACAGGGGGGTGGGGAAATCAGCCCCAGCATTTT. Its protein is CASSTATGTGGWGNQPQHF.

This clone was counted once. The chain couples TRBV9 to TRBJ2-5; 8 bases are a match to TRBD1. Germline CDR1 SGDLS, CDR2 YYNGEE. V trimming: 3 bases; J trimming: 0 bases; junction bases outside the gene matches: 10. CDR3 length equals 17 residues. The CDR3 nucleotides read TGTGCCAGCAGCGGCCGGGACAGGCCGAAGTACCAAGAGACCCAGTACTTC. This translates into CASSGRDRPKYQETQYF.